The T cell receptor (beta chain) described here comes from a study of OX40 agonist ivuxolimab in advanced cancers. On the study more broadly: Aged roughly 23 to 80 with a mean of approximately 57 years, they were almost 85% male. Broader study findings: There was clonal expansion of CD4+ and CD8+ blood T cells by week 6 at 0.1 to 3.0 mg/kg. Among T cells, CD8+ cells averaged more expanded clones than CD4+ cells.

Patients with autoimmune history or systemic immunosuppression were excluded. A note on this clone: Its antigen is as yet unknown.

Only in-frame clones appear in the TCRdb table, and some are missing; sequencing was by immunoSEQ multiplex PCR. This table has about 70,000 clones, just over 85% appearing once. The source is an adult with an advanced solid tumor such as melanoma, head and neck, liver or kidney cancer. The sample here was CD4+ or CD8+ T cells sorted from blood, taken in a trial of the OX40 agonist ivuxolimab.

This chain's CDR3 is CASSEPGTGNRNSWEQYF. The CDR3 DNA follows: TGCGCCAGCAGTGAACCCGGGACAGGTAATCGAAATTCGTGGGAGCAGTACTTC. V is TRBV10-1 and J is TRBJ2-7; 8 bases align to TRBD1. The CDR3 loop spans 18 amino acids. Unmatched junction bases numbered 20, after V lost 3 bases and J lost 7 bases. The V gene's germline CDR1 is WNHNN and CDR2 SYGVQD (reference sequence).